A single sample gave rise to the 27 T cell receptor beta chains below, sequenced in a study of CD8+ T cells in alopecia areata. Reverse transcribed after extraction, RNA yielded cDNA as the sequencing template. This table comes from immunoSEQ multiplex PCR, and its TCRdb copy is limited to in-frame clones, with some not included. Among 200,000 to 250,000 clones, under 70% were seen once, and the ten largest hold 4% to 4.5%. Treatment reported: oral pan-JAK inhibitor, 5-10 mg twice daily. Sequences were derived from CD4+ T cells sorted from blood, sampled at week 4, from a patient treated with tofacitinib. The receptors were sampled from a human donor with alopecia areata.

This chain uses TRBV5-6 with TRBJ1-2; unclear D gene. Germline V gene data show CDR1 as SGHDT and CDR2 as YYEEEE. V shed 3 bases and J shed 4 bases, with 7 bases lying between them. The CDR3 is 12 amino acids. The chain's CDR3 is CASSSNLYGYTF. CDR3 nucleotides: TGTGCCAGCAGCTCAAACCTCTATGGCTACACCTTC.

The chain recombines TRBV27 with TRBJ1-1; a possible D gene is TRBD1 (6 bases). Trimming stripped 5 bases from V and 10 bases from J, with 14 bases between. CDR1 is MNHEY, CDR2 SMNVEV, per germline (reference sequence). CDR3 length: 12 amino acids. The CDR3 here is CASSPNGGRAFF. The CDR3 DNA reads TGTGCCAGCAGTCCAAACGGGGGCCGAGCTTTCTTT.

The rearrangement uses TRBV6-6 and TRBJ2-2; D unclear. The CDR3 sequence is 14 residues long. Germline values: CDR1 MNHNY, CDR2 SVGAGI (reference sequence). The V and J ends lost 4 bases and 4 bases respectively, with 10 bases between them. The CDR3 protein is CASSSGLSTGELFF. As DNA, the CDR3 is TGTGCCAGCAGTTCAGGATTGAGCACCGGGGAGCTGTTTTTT.

The genes are TRBV7-9 and TRBJ2-1; no clear D gene. With 5 bases removed from V and 7 bases from J, the gap between germline ends came to 21 bases. This CDR3 spans 16 amino acids. Per the germline V gene, CDR1 is SEHNR and CDR2 is FQNEAQ (reference sequence). The CDR3: CASSAHPGTLTNEQFF. In nucleotides, the CDR3 is TGTGCCAGCAGCGCCCACCCTGGTACGCTCACGAATGAGCAGTTCTTC. Full variable domain (outside the CDR3, taken from reference TRBV7-9 and TRBJ2-1): DTGVSQNPRHKITKRGQNVTFRCDPISEHNRLYWYRQTLGQGPEFLTYFQNEAQLEKSRLLSDRFSAERPKGSFSTLEIQRTEQGDSAMYLCASSAHPGTLTNEQFFGPGTRLTVL.

CDR3 in amino acids: CASSYISRSYEQYF. As DNA, the CDR3 is TGTGCCAGCAGCTATATATCCCGGAGCTACGAGCAGTACTTC. The gene calls are TRBV2 and TRBJ2-7; D not certain. V gave up 6 bases and J gave up 3 bases, with 15 bases separating them. The CDR3 consists of 14 residues. In germline, CDR1 is SNHLY, CDR2 FYNNEI.

The chain uses TRBV15 and TRBJ1-3; D might be TRBD1 (5 bases). The V end lost 6 bases, the J end lost 4 bases, and 13 bases lay between the germline ends. CDR1 is LNHNV, CDR2 YYDKDF, per germline (reference sequence). This CDR3 has 14 residues. The CDR3 sequence is CATRRGTVGNTIYF. In DNA form, the CDR3 reads TGTGCCACCAGGCGAGGGACTGTCGGAAACACCATATATTTT. The full variable domain, in which reference TRBV15 and TRBJ1-3 provide the parts outside the CDR3, is DAMVIQNPRYQVTQFGKPVTLSCSQTLNHNVMYWYQQKSSQAPKLLFHYYDKDFNNEADTPDNFQSRRPNTSFCFLDIRSPGLGDTAMYLCATRRGTVGNTIYFGEGSWLTVV.

The chain has TRBV29-1 and TRBJ1-6, with TRBD1 as a possible D gene (5 bases). The CDR3 is made up of 13 amino acids. Germline lookup yields CDR1 SQVTM and CDR2 ANQGSEA. V was trimmed by 5 bases and J by 9 bases, leaving 14 bases between them. For the CDR3, the DNA is TGCAGCGTTTCGGGGCCCAGAGGTTCACCCCTCCACTTT. Protein: CSVSGPRGSPLHF.

CDR3 in amino acids: CASSKTEGLSYTF. CDR3 nucleotide sequence: TGTGCCAGCAGTAAGACAGAGGGGTTAAGCTACACCTTC. This chain links TRBV27 with TRBJ1-2, with D tentatively TRBD1 (5 bases). With 5 bases removed from V and 9 bases from J, the gap between germline ends came to 16 bases. The germline CDR1 and CDR2 sequences are MNHEY and SMNVEV (reference sequence). This CDR3 spans 13 amino acids.

This chain uses TRBV7-9 with TRBJ2-5, with D tentatively TRBD1 (6 bases). The CDR3 totals 17 residues. Germline values: CDR1 SEHNR, CDR2 FQNEAQ (reference sequence). Between the trimmed V and J ends, which lost 5 bases and 5 bases, there was a span of 24 bases. In DNA form, the CDR3 reads TGTGCCAGCAGCCCAGGTTCTGGAACGGGACACTGGGAGACCCAGTACTTC. Its protein product is CASSPGSGTGHWETQYF.

The chain employs TRBV29-1 and TRBJ2-6, with D hard to call. The ends were cut back, 7 bases at V and 0 bases at J, with 10 bases in the middle. CDR1 is SQVTM, CDR2 ANQGSEA, per germline. This CDR3 spans 14 amino acids. CDR3 sequence: CSASLSSGANVLTF. The DNA for the CDR3 is TGCAGCGCTTCCCTCAGCTCTGGGGCCAACGTCCTGACTTTC.

This clone has a single count. This chain uses TRBV29-1 with TRBJ1-1, with unresolved D. The CDR3 contains 14 residues. The V end was cut by 7 bases, the J end by 4 bases, with 19 bases between. Germline V gives CDR1 SQVTM, CDR2 ANQGSEA. The CDR3 DNA reads as TGCAGCGCTGCCTCGAGCCCGGCGGGCACTGAAGCTTTCTTT. This sequence encodes CSAASSPAGTEAFF. The variable domain in full, with the rest retrieved from reference TRBV29-1 and TRBJ1-1, is SAVISQKPSRDICQRGTSLTIQCQVDSQVTMMFWYRQQPGQSLTLIATANQGSEATYESGFVIDKFPISRPNLTFSTLTVSNMSPEDSSIYLCSAASSPAGTEAFFGQGTRLTVV.

There are a few counts of this clone. The chain uses TRBV30 and TRBJ1-1, with 7 positions matching TRBD1. V shed 6 bases, J shed 6 bases, and the junction held 7 bases outside the gene matches. Germline V CDR1 and CDR2: GTSNPN, SVGIG (reference sequence). This CDR3 region has 12 residues. CDR3 nucleotides: TGTGCCTGCCGACAGGGAGGACCTGAAGCTTTCTTT. Amino acids: CACRQGGPEAFF.

This sequence joins TRBV29-1 and TRBJ1-3; no clear D. The CDR3 sequence is 11 residues long. The germline V and J ends were trimmed by 6 bases and 4 bases, with 7 bases remaining between them. CDR1 SQVTM and CDR2 ANQGSEA come from the germline V gene. This CDR3 is CSVLHGNTIYF. CDR3 sequence (DNA): TGCAGCGTCTTACACGGAAACACCATATATTTT.

This rearrangement joins TRBV30 to TRBJ2-1, with TRBD2 as a possible D gene (6 bases). The CDR3 extends over 14 amino acids. Trimming cost V 0 bases and J 7 bases, with 13 bases left between them. Germline loops: CDR1 GTSNPN, CDR2 SVGIG (reference sequence). CDR3 coding DNA: TGTGCCTGGAGTGTACGAGCGGGTTTTAATGAGCAGTTCTTC. As protein: CAWSVRAGFNEQFF.

This clone came up once. The J gene is TRBJ2-6, the V gene TRBV11-2; D perhaps matches TRBD2 (5 bases). Germline loops: CDR1 SGHAT, CDR2 FQNNGV. Trimming removed 0 bases from V and 9 bases from J, with 12 bases in between. There are 15 residues in the CDR3. The CDR3 nucleotides read TGTGCCAGCAGCTTAGATTTCTTGGAGGTCAACGTCCTGACTTTC. It codes for CASSLDFLEVNVLTF. Combining the CDR3 with reference TRBV11-2 and TRBJ2-6 gives the whole variable domain EAGVAQSPRYKIIEKRQSVAFWCNPISGHATLYWYQQILGQGPKLLIQFQNNGVVDDSQLPKDRFSAERLKGVDSTLKIQPAKLEDSAVYLCASSLDFLEVNVLTFGAGSRLTVL.

A word on this clone: The same CDR3 arises from other DNA sequences in this sample as well. The rearrangement joins TRBV29-1 to TRBJ2-7; TRBD1 matches at 8 bases. V lost 6 bases to trimming and J lost 2 bases; unmatched junction nucleotides: 6. Germline-derived CDR1 and CDR2 are SQVTM and ANQGSEA. The CDR3 runs to 13 residues. The CDR3 here is CSVGSDRAYEQYF. CDR3 in DNA: TGCAGCGTCGGATCGGACAGGGCCTACGAGCAGTACTTC.

The rearrangement links TRBV6-6 to TRBJ1-1; no clear D gene. Germline CDR1 is MNHNY and CDR2 is SVGAGI (reference sequence). The CDR3 loop spans 14 amino acids. The V gene lost 2 bases and the J gene lost 0 bases, with 7 bases spanning the gap. The CDR3 region has the DNA TGTGCCAGCAGTTACCAGGAGATGAACACTGAAGCTTTCTTT. Translated, it gives CASSYQEMNTEAFF.

V usage is TRBV27 and J usage is TRBJ1-5; D is possibly TRBD1 (6 bases). The ends were cut back, 6 bases at V and 3 bases at J, with 12 bases in the middle. The CDR3 totals 14 residues. Per the germline V gene, CDR1 is MNHEY and CDR2 is SMNVEV (reference sequence). CDR3: CASSPTGFNQPQHF. For the CDR3, the DNA is TGTGCCAGCAGCCCCACAGGGTTCAATCAGCCCCAGCATTTT.

The J gene is TRBJ1-4, the V gene TRBV6-5; D may be TRBD1 (6 bases). Germline CDR1 MNHEY, CDR2 SVGAGI. CDR3 length: 15 residues. With 7 bases removed from V and 6 bases from J, the gap between germline ends came to 18 bases. CDR3 sequence: CASKTPVAGDEKLFF. Written as DNA, the CDR3 is TGTGCCAGCAAAACCCCAGTGGCAGGGGATGAAAAACTGTTTTTT.

The chain has TRBV7-9 and TRBJ2-1, with a weak D call TRBD2 (6 bases). Trimming removed 4 bases at V and 4 bases at J, with 17 bases between. The CDR3 sequence is 16 residues long. Germline V gives CDR1 SEHNR, CDR2 FQNEAQ (reference sequence). The CDR3 sequence is CASSSFRGNSYNEQFF. CDR3 coding DNA: TGTGCCAGCAGCTCATTTCGCGGGAATTCTTACAATGAGCAGTTCTTC. Together with reference TRBV7-9 and TRBJ2-1, the CDR3 gives the full variable domain: DTGVSQNPRHKITKRGQNVTFRCDPISEHNRLYWYRQTLGQGPEFLTYFQNEAQLEKSRLLSDRFSAERPKGSFSTLEIQRTEQGDSAMYLCASSSFRGNSYNEQFFGPGTRLTVL.

This chain uses TRBV30 with TRBJ1-2; possibly TRBD1 for D (5 bases). The length of the CDR3 is 11 residues. Between the trimmed V and J ends, which lost 8 bases and 5 bases, there was a span of 12 bases. Germline loops: CDR1 GTSNPN, CDR2 SVGIG (reference sequence). Written as DNA, the CDR3 is TGTGCCCAGGGACGGCCTTATGGCTACACCTTC. Protein sequence: CAQGRPYGYTF.

The chain has TRBV5-6 and TRBJ2-3; 9 bases fit TRBD1. The CDR3 has 15 amino acids. The V and J ends lost 5 bases and 1 base, in that order; junction bases with no gene match: 5. Germline CDR1 and CDR2: SGHDT and YYEEEE. The CDR3 sequence is CASSQQGAGTDTQYF. CDR3 nucleotides: TGTGCCAGCAGTCAACAGGGGGCGGGCACAGATACGCAGTATTTT.

Comment on this clone: Other DNA sequences from this sample encode an identical CDR3 as well. The chain joins TRBV5-6 to TRBJ1-5; D is possibly TRBD1 (6 bases). Trimming removed 2 bases at V and 0 bases at J, with 9 bases between. The germline gives CDR1 SGHDT, CDR2 YYEEEE. CDR3 length: 15 residues. DNA for the CDR3: TGTGCCAGCAGCTTAGGGGGTTATAGCAATCAGCCCCAGCATTTT. It translates to CASSLGGYSNQPQHF.

The chain combines TRBV10-3 with TRBJ2-1; possible D gene TRBD2, 6 bases. Trimming pared 4 bases from V and 10 bases from J, leaving 11 bases between. The CDR3 contains 12 residues. Germline values: CDR1 ENHRY, CDR2 SYGVKD. CDR3 DNA: TGTGCCATCAGTGTCGGTGGGAGGGAGCAGTTCTTC. It is translated as CAISVGGREQFF.

This clone was observed once. The V and J genes are TRBV6-1 and TRBJ2-7, with 9 bases fitting TRBD1. The V and J ends lost 6 bases and 0 bases, in that order; junction bases with no gene match: 6. Germline values: CDR1 MNHNS, CDR2 SASEGT. The CDR3 totals 15 residues. The DNA of the CDR3 is TGTGCCAGCAGCTCCTTGACAGGGGGCTCCTACGAGCAGTACTTC. Its protein product is CASSSLTGGSYEQYF.

The chain carries TRBV5-4 and TRBJ1-2, with D hard to call. CDR3 length: 13 amino acids. Per germline, CDR1 SGHNT and CDR2 YYREEE (reference sequence). V was pared by 0 bases and J by 0 bases, with 3 bases between. CDR3 bases: TGTGCCAGCAGCTTGGGGGCTAACTATGGCTACACCTTC. Its protein product is CASSLGANYGYTF.

A note on this clone: The identical CDR3 is also encoded by other nucleotide sequences in the sample. This chain uses TRBV7-2 with TRBJ2-3, with 8 bases fitting TRBD1. Germline V CDR1 and CDR2: SGHTA, FQGNSA. The trim removed 8 bases at V and 1 base at J, leaving 2 bases unmatched. CDR3 size: 13 residues. This CDR3 is CASQGQGTDTQYF. The DNA of the CDR3 is TGTGCCAGCCAGGGACAGGGCACAGATACGCAGTATTTT.